The 18 T cell receptor beta chains given below trace back to one sample, sequenced in a study of OX40 agonist ivuxolimab in advanced cancers. Assay: immunoSEQ multiplex PCR; the TCRdb copy retains only in-frame clones and omits some. The sample carries approximately 89,000 clones, more than 70% recorded once. The specimen was CD4+ or CD8+ T cells sorted from blood, collected in a trial of the OX40 agonist ivuxolimab. These receptors all come from an adult with an advanced solid tumor such as melanoma, head and neck, liver or kidney cancer.

This clone was picked up a small number of times. The chain couples TRBV11-2 to TRBJ2-7, with TRBD1 identical over 8 bases. V gave up 0 bases and J gave up 1 base; unmatched junction bases: 5. Germline CDR1 reads SGHAT; CDR2 reads FQNNGV. The CDR3 sequence is 16 residues long. The CDR3 DNA follows: TGTGCCAGCAGCTTAGACGGACAGGGTGGTTCCTACGAGCAGTACTTC. Its translation is CASSLDGQGGSYEQYF.

The gene calls are TRBV18 and TRBJ2-6; maybe TRBD1 (6 bases). The CDR3 runs to 15 residues. The germline gives CDR1 KGHSH, CDR2 LQKENI. Trimming cost V 6 bases and J 4 bases, with 13 bases left between them. The CDR3 DNA sequence: TGTGCCAGCTCCACAACAGGGTCCGGGGCCAACGTCCTGACTTTC. Its protein is CASSTTGSGANVLTF.

The chain employs TRBV6-5 and TRBJ1-3; D not certain. The CDR3 runs 14 residues. The V end was cut by 5 bases, the J end by 0 bases, with 8 bases between. CDR1 and CDR2 (germline): MNHEY, SVGAGI. The CDR3 here is CASSEASSGNTIYF. CDR3 coding DNA: TGTGCCAGCAGTGAGGCTAGCTCTGGAAACACCATATATTTT.

This clone has a handful of counts. The rearrangement links TRBV6-4 to TRBJ2-1, with 7 bases aligning to TRBD2. CDR1 MRHNA and CDR2 SNTAGT come from the germline V gene. The V segment lost 6 bases and the J segment 5 bases; nucleotides outside the gene matches: 7. The CDR3 has 14 amino acids. CDR3 protein: CASSVQGGDNEQFF. The CDR3 nucleotides read TGTGCCAGCAGCGTCCAGGGAGGGGACAATGAGCAGTTCTTC.

The gene calls are TRBV5-4 and TRBJ2-5, with 10 positions matching TRBD2. The CDR3 covers 15 residues. Germline V gene data show CDR1 as SGHNT and CDR2 as YYREEE (reference sequence). Unmatched junction bases numbered 9, after V lost 2 bases and J lost 8 bases. CDR3 sequence: CASSFDLAGEGTQYF. In DNA, the CDR3 is TGTGCCAGCAGCTTCGATCTAGCGGGGGAGGGAACCCAGTACTTC.

This clone appeared a single time. J is TRBJ2-3 and V is TRBV7-2; TRBD1 matches at 7 bases. This CDR3 region has 14 residues. Germline V lookup: CDR1 SGHTA, CDR2 FQGNSA. V lost 3 bases, J lost 6 bases, and 6 bases stayed unmatched. The CDR3 reads CASSFGQVQDTQYF. CDR3 bases: TGTGCCAGCAGCTTCGGACAGGTTCAGGATACGCAGTATTTT.

This rearrangement joins TRBV4-2 to TRBJ1-2, with 10 bases lining up with TRBD1. V lost 4 bases, J lost 6 bases, and 11 bases stayed unmatched. Germline CDR1 is LGHNA and CDR2 is YNFKEQ. This CDR3 is 16 amino acids long. This chain's CDR3 is CASSPTYSGTGDGYTF. The CDR3 DNA follows: TGTGCCAGCAGCCCTACTTACTCCGGGACAGGGGATGGCTACACCTTC.

V and J are TRBV6-5 and TRBJ1-1; D is uncertain. The germline V gene has CDR1 MNHEY and CDR2 SVGAGI. CDR3 length: 13 residues. Trimming left V 3 bases short and J 3 bases short, with 8 bases between. CDR3 bases: TGTGCCAGCAGTTATGTCGGGCACACTGAAGCTTTCTTT. Its translation is CASSYVGHTEAFF.

J is TRBJ1-2 and V is TRBV20-1; maybe TRBD1 (5 bases). The germline V gene has CDR1 DFQATT and CDR2 SNEGSKA (reference sequence). This CDR3 has 11 residues. CDR3 DNA: TGCAGCGGCGGGGGGTCCTATGGCTACACCTTC. Its translation is CSGGGSYGYTF.

The gene calls are TRBV11-2 and TRBJ2-7; a possible D gene is TRBD2 (7 bases). The CDR3 totals 19 residues. The V end was cut by 4 bases, the J end by 2 bases, with 27 bases between. The germline gives CDR1 SGHAT, CDR2 FQNNGV. The CDR3 DNA sequence: TGTGCCAGCAGCTCCCTCCGTCCGGCGGGGGCCACCGCTCCCTACGAGCAGTACTTC. This translates into CASSSLRPAGATAPYEQYF.

This clone was observed at least ten times. V is TRBV19 and J is TRBJ1-2; 10 nucleotides line up with TRBD1. V lost 3 bases, J lost 8 bases, and 6 bases stayed unmatched. The germline gives CDR1 LNHDA, CDR2 SQIVND (reference sequence). This CDR3 has 14 residues. CDR3 in amino acids: CASSMGQGSYGYTF. In DNA form, the CDR3 reads TGTGCCAGTAGTATGGGACAGGGGTCCTACGGCTACACCTTC.

The chain is built from TRBV18 and TRBJ2-2; 9 bases align to TRBD1. From germline, CDR1 is KGHSH and CDR2 LQKENI. V shed 6 bases, J shed 4 bases, and the junction held 9 bases outside the gene matches. The CDR3 covers 16 residues. The chain's CDR3 is CASSPNRGPGTGELFF. CDR3 DNA sequence: TGTGCCAGCTCCCCCAACAGGGGGCCGGGCACCGGGGAGCTGTTTTTT. Looking up the rest from reference TRBV18 and TRBJ2-2 gives the full variable domain: NAGVMQNPRHLVRRRGQEARLRCSPMKGHSHVYWYRQLPEEGLKFMVYLQKENIIDESGMPKERFSAEFPKEGPSILRIQQVVRGDSAAYFCASSPNRGPGTGELFFGEGSRLTVL.

The V gene is TRBV7-6, the J gene TRBJ2-5, with TRBD2 matching 9 bases. The J call could be wrong; TRBJ2-7 is a better fit for the DNA end. The CDR3 has 15 residues. The germline V gene has CDR1 SGHVS and CDR2 FNYEAQ. CDR3 residues: CASSRTGGGAGEQYF. The CDR3 nucleotides read TGTGCCAGCAGCCGAACCGGCGGGGGGGCAGGCGAGCAGTACTTC.

The table lists this clone with a few counts. The chain couples TRBV7-9 to TRBJ1-4; D gene unclear. The length of the CDR3 is 12 residues. Germline lookup yields CDR1 SEHNR and CDR2 FQNEAQ (reference sequence). The V and J ends lost 2 bases and 6 bases respectively, with 4 bases between them. CDR3 region: CASSLRDEKLFF. The CDR3, as DNA: TGTGCCAGCAGCTTAAGGGATGAAAAACTGTTTTTT.

This clone was seen just once. Here the CDR3 DNA reads TGTGCCAGCAGTTCCCTAAGGACAGGGAACACTGAAGCTTTCTTT. Translation: CASSSLRTGNTEAFF. V and J are TRBV6-1 and TRBJ1-1; TRBD1 matches 7 bases. CDR1 is MNHNS, CDR2 SASEGT, per germline. J lost 1 base, V lost 5 bases, and 7 bases had no gene match. The CDR3 extends over 15 amino acids.

The rearrangement uses TRBV7-6 and TRBJ2-5, with TRBD2 identical over 8 bases. Germline CDR1 reads SGHVS; CDR2 reads FNYEAQ. J lost 4 bases, V lost 3 bases, and 4 bases had no gene match. The length of the CDR3 is 14 residues. For the CDR3, the DNA is TGTGCCAGCAGCTTTACGGGGGGGCCAGAGACCCAGTACTTC. Translation: CASSFTGGPETQYF.

The chain links TRBV7-9 to TRBJ1-6, with D possibly matching TRBD1 (5 bases). The CDR3 has 15 amino acids. Trimming cost V 0 bases and J 10 bases, with 13 bases left between them. Germline V lookup: CDR1 SEHNR, CDR2 FQNEAQ (reference sequence). DNA of the CDR3: TGTGCCAGCAGCTTAGCGACGGGGGGGGGATCACCCCTCCACTTT. Its translation is CASSLATGGGSPLHF. The whole variable domain, remainder taken from reference TRBV7-9 and TRBJ1-6, is DTGVSQNPRHKITKRGQNVTFRCDPISEHNRLYWYRQTLGQGPEFLTYFQNEAQLEKSRLLSDRFSAERPKGSFSTLEIQRTEQGDSAMYLCASSLATGGGSPLHFGNGTRLTVT.

This chain connects TRBV7-8 to TRBJ2-2, with unresolved D. V was pared by 0 bases and J by 1 base, with 3 bases between. Germline V gene lookup returns CDR1 SGHVS and CDR2 FQNEAQ. This CDR3 is 14 amino acids long. CDR3 residues: CASSLAKNTGELFF. The CDR3 DNA sequence: TGTGCCAGCAGCTTAGCGAAGAACACCGGGGAGCTGTTTTTT.